In this sample, the clone carrying this TCR beta chain turned up a few times. Its cognate antigen is unknown. The record originates from a study of naive CD8 T cells in extremely preterm neonates. TCRdb keeps only in-frame clones here, not all; method: immunoSEQ multiplex PCR. The sample lists around 25,000 clones; around 88% were seen once. The V end lost 2 bases, the J end lost 0 bases, and 2 bases lay between the germline ends. This CDR3 region has 12 residues. CDR1 and CDR2 (germline): MNHEY, SVGAGI. Samples were taken at extremely preterm deliveries at roughly 23-28 weeks of gestation. Mothers with known HIV infection were excluded. Sorting kept Annexin V-negative CD3+CD8+CD45RA+CCR7+ naive T cells. Study results and limitations: Preterm infants showed shorter CDR3s, fewer N additions and less trimming than older groups. Preterm neonate repertoires were significantly less rich by iChao1 than others. Preterm samples differed in productive template counts; sample size was small.

Source material: naive CD8+ T cells from cord blood. The V call is TRBV6-5, the J call TRBJ2-7; no clear D gene. This TCR came from a boy who was born preterm. The DNA of the CDR3 is TGTGCCAGCAGTTACGACTCCTACGAGCAGTACTTC. It encodes CASSYDSYEQYF.